The clone carrying this TCR beta chain was counted between two and nine times. The target antigen is unknown. These data originate in a study of blood T cells in healthy people across ages. Between the trimmed V and J ends, which lost 5 bases and 0 bases, there was a span of 10 bases. The CDR3 is 14 residues long. The germline gives CDR1 MDHEN, CDR2 SYDVKM. For the second PCR, which ran for about 7 to 11 cycles, a sample-barcoded 5' primer and a J-beta primer mix were used. Carrying 12 random nucleotides, a template-switch adaptor labeled each individual cDNA molecule. MiXCR, run by TCRdb on the 5' RACE reads, gives a single entry per CDR3 protein. The sample has roughly 2 million distinct CDR3 sequences, roughly 49% seen once. Study-level results: Versus aged donors, long-lived donors had higher diversity and more naive CD4+ cells.

The rearrangement links TRBV28 to TRBJ2-5; D not certain. The sequence was collected from a woman between 40 and 55 years old in good health. The sample was blood. CDR3 residues: CASSPDMDQETQYF. CDR3 DNA sequence: TGTGCCAGCAGTCCAGACATGGACCAAGAGACCCAGTACTTC. Supplemented by reference TRBV28 and TRBJ2-5, the full variable domain reads DVKVTQSSRYLVKRTGEKVFLECVQDMDHENMFWYRQDPGLGLRLIYFSYDVKMKEKGDIPEGYSVSREKKERFSLILESASTNQTSMYLCASSPDMDQETQYFGPGTRLLVL.